Listed here are 27 T cell receptor beta chains from one sample, sequenced in a study of identical twins. One entry per CDR3 protein results from TCRdb running MiXCR on the 5' RACE reads. There are just over 450,000 distinct CDR3 sequences in the sample; 13% to 15% occur only once, and 0.5% to 0.65% lies in the top ten. Separately, the same data were catalogued under a study of yellow fever vaccine responses in identical twins.

Material for sequencing was CD4+ T cells sorted from blood. Every receptor here comes from a woman younger than 30 in good health.

This clonotype was recorded many times. This chain joins TRBV4-1 and TRBJ2-3, with TRBD2 identical over 13 bases. V gave up 5 bases and J gave up 4 bases; unmatched junction bases: 12. CDR3 size: 18 residues. CDR1 and CDR2 from the germline V gene are MGHRA and YSYEKL. The CDR3 coding sequence is TGCGCCAGCAGCTCGACCGGGACTAGCGGGAATCGGGCAGATACGCAGTATTTT. Translated, it gives CASSSTGTSGNRADTQYF.

This rearrangement joins TRBV5-3 to TRBJ2-7; 8 nucleotides agree with TRBD2. TRBV5-3 is sorted into the ORF group, with uncertain function. Trimming cost V 8 bases and J 5 bases; bases outside gene matches: 18. The CDR3 covers 16 residues. The CDR3 DNA reads TGTGCCAGGGGCTTGGGGCTCCTCAGCGGGAGCCACGAGCAGTACTTC. Its translation is CARGLGLLSGSHEQYF.

This clonotype was seen only a few times. The J gene is TRBJ2-1, the V gene TRBV28, with 8 bases lining up with TRBD1. The CDR3 sequence is 14 residues long. CDR1 MDHEN and CDR2 SYDVKM come from the germline V gene. Losses at the gene ends were 7 bases for V and 3 bases for J; bases not matched to a gene: 5. The CDR3 loop reads CASTPTGVYNEQFF. The CDR3 DNA reads as TGTGCCAGCACACCGACAGGGGTCTACAATGAGCAGTTCTTC.

This clonotype came up a few times. The genes are TRBV27 and TRBJ2-7; D is undetermined. Trimming removed 4 bases at V and 6 bases at J, with 13 bases between. CDR1 is MNHEY and CDR2 is SMNVEV in the germline V gene (reference sequence). This CDR3 spans 13 amino acids. CDR3 protein: CASSSTLAGEQYF. For the CDR3, the DNA is TGTGCCAGCAGTTCCACATTAGCAGGCGAGCAGTACTTC.

This clonotype showed up just a few times. The chain joins TRBV4-1 to TRBJ2-5; 7 bases are shared with TRBD2. V lost 1 base to trimming and J lost 5 bases; unmatched junction nucleotides: 10. The germline gives CDR1 MGHRA, CDR2 YSYEKL. The CDR3 covers 16 residues. The CDR3 sequence: CASSQVSAGVLETQYF. As DNA, the CDR3 is TGCGCCAGCAGCCAAGTATCCGCGGGAGTCTTGGAGACCCAGTACTTC.

This clonotype appeared a few times. The genes are TRBV5-1 and TRBJ1-1; D remains unclear. Trimming took 2 bases from V and 0 from J, leaving 8 bases between them. The CDR3 has 14 amino acids. Germline lookup yields CDR1 SGHRS and CDR2 YFSETQ. In nucleotides, the CDR3 is TGCGCCAGCAGCTTAAATGGACTGAACACTGAAGCTTTCTTT. This gives the protein CASSLNGLNTEAFF.

This clonotype was detected many times. The genes are TRBV5-1 and TRBJ2-3, with 8 bases lining up with TRBD2. The CDR3 spans 17 residues. V was clipped by 3 bases and J by 3 bases; unmatched bases: 12. Germline assignment: CDR1 SGHRS and CDR2 YFSETQ. CDR3 sequence reads: CASSSTPGLVRTDTQYF. CDR3 coding DNA: TGCGCCAGCAGCTCGACCCCGGGACTAGTCAGAACAGATACGCAGTATTTT.

This clonotype came up many times. The chain joins TRBV5-1 to TRBJ2-1; D might be TRBD2 (6 bases). The germline gives CDR1 SGHRS, CDR2 YFSETQ. V was cut by 5 bases and J by 7 bases, with 16 bases left in between. This CDR3 spans 14 amino acids. The CDR3 coding sequence is TGCGCCAGCAGGTCTCGCGGGGCTGGGAATGAGCAGTTCTTC. Translated, it gives CASRSRGAGNEQFF. Drawing the rest from reference TRBV5-1 and TRBJ2-1, the complete variable domain is KAGVTQTPRYLIKTRGQQVTLSCSPISGHRSVSWYQQTPGQGLQFLFEYFSETQRNKGNFPGRFSGRQFSNSRSEMNVSTLELGDSALYLCASRSRGAGNEQFFGPGTRLTVL.

This clonotype was seen a handful of times. V and J are TRBV7-2 and TRBJ2-3; D remains ambiguous. Germline V CDR1 and CDR2: SGHTA, FQGNSA. Trimming pared 6 bases from V and 6 bases from J, leaving 10 bases between. The CDR3 is made up of 12 amino acids. The CDR3 here is CASSPPRDTQYF. The CDR3 DNA follows: TGTGCCAGCAGTCCGCCACGGGATACGCAGTATTTT.

This clonotype was counted at least ten times. The chain's CDR3 is CASSPAGQGINEQFF. CDR3 bases: TGTGCCAGCAGCCCCGCGGGACAGGGTATCAATGAGCAGTTCTTC. The gene calls are TRBV7-9 and TRBJ2-1; TRBD1 aligns across 9 bases. V lost 5 bases to trimming and J lost 6 bases; unmatched junction nucleotides: 8. This CDR3 is built from 15 residues. The germline CDR1 and CDR2 sequences are SEHNR and FQNEAQ (reference sequence).

The table lists this clonotype with a few counts. This chain links TRBV10-3 with TRBJ2-3; 10 bases are shared with TRBD2. The CDR3 totals 15 residues. The V gene's germline CDR1 is ENHRY and CDR2 SYGVKD. V lost 2 bases, J lost 6 bases, and 5 bases stayed unmatched. This chain's CDR3 is CAISEGSGGQDTQYF. The DNA for the CDR3 is TGTGCCATCAGTGAGGGTAGCGGGGGGCAGGATACGCAGTATTTT.

This clonotype was counted only a few times. The chain joins TRBV11-2 to TRBJ2-3; 7 bases are a match to TRBD2. The CDR3 length is 17 residues. Trimming cost V 5 bases and J 4 bases; bases outside gene matches: 15. CDR1 is SGHAT, CDR2 FQNNGV, per germline. This CDR3 reads CASSPGGVLRLADTQYF. The CDR3 bases are TGTGCCAGCAGCCCTGGGGGGGTTTTGCGTCTGGCAGATACGCAGTATTTT. The full variable domain, completed using reference TRBV11-2 and TRBJ2-3, is EAGVAQSPRYKIIEKRQSVAFWCNPISGHATLYWYQQILGQGPKLLIQFQNNGVVDDSQLPKDRFSAERLKGVDSTLKIQPAKLEDSAVYLCASSPGGVLRLADTQYFGPGTRLTVL.

This clonotype was counted between two and nine times. The rearrangement links TRBV28 to TRBJ1-1; D is undetermined. V lost 6 bases and J lost 1, with 15 bases in between. CDR1 MDHEN and CDR2 SYDVKM come from the germline V gene. This CDR3 is 15 amino acids long. The CDR3 DNA sequence: TGTGCCAGCAGCCACGCGGGGTTGGGGAACACTGAAGCTTTCTTT. Its translation is CASSHAGLGNTEAFF.

This sequence joins TRBV15 and TRBJ2-2, with D perhaps TRBD1 (6 bases). Trimming removed 3 bases from V and 0 bases from J, with 11 bases in between. The V gene's germline CDR1 is LNHNV and CDR2 YYDKDF (reference sequence). The CDR3 spans 16 residues. CDR3 bases: TGTGCCACCAGCAGCAGGGACACCTCGAACACCGGGGAGCTGTTTTTT. Its translation is CATSSRDTSNTGELFF.

This clonotype showed up just a few times. DNA of the CDR3: TGCAGCGTCGGAGGATGGGGGATAGACATTCAGTACTTC. It is translated as CSVGGWGIDIQYF. The chain has TRBV29-1 and TRBJ2-4; D assignment may be TRBD1 or TRBD2 (5 bases each). This CDR3 contains 13 residues. The germline V and J ends were trimmed by 6 bases and 8 bases, with 17 bases remaining between them. Germline V gives CDR1 SQVTM, CDR2 ANQGSEA.

V usage is TRBV7-3 and J usage is TRBJ2-7; 13 bases fit TRBD2. The CDR3 has 18 amino acids. V lost 5 bases to trimming and J lost 2 bases; unmatched junction nucleotides: 12. Germline V gene lookup returns CDR1 SGHTA and CDR2 FQGTGA. CDR3 in DNA: TGTGCCAGCAGCCCATGGACTAGCGGGGGCCCTATTCCCTACGAGCAGTACTTC. Translation gives CASSPWTSGGPIPYEQYF.

A few counts support this clonotype. The chain is built from TRBV11-1 and TRBJ2-3; TRBD2 matches 14 bases. V lost 2 bases to trimming and J lost 1 base; unmatched junction nucleotides: 5. This CDR3 has 18 amino acids. The germline gives CDR1 SGHAT, CDR2 FQDESV (reference sequence). CDR3 coding DNA: TGTGCCAGCAGCTTACCGACTAGCGGGGGGGCCGGCACAGATACGCAGTATTTT. It is translated as CASSLPTSGGAGTDTQYF. Filled out from reference TRBV11-1 and TRBJ2-3, the complete variable domain reads EAEVAQSPRYKITEKSQAVAFWCDPISGHATLYWYRQILGQGPELLVQFQDESVVDDSQLPKDRFSAERLKGVDSTLKIQPAELGDSAMYLCASSLPTSGGAGTDTQYFGPGTRLTVL.

The V gene is TRBV2, the J gene TRBJ2-2; D uncertain. The germline gives CDR1 SNHLY, CDR2 FYNNEI. The V and J ends lost 1 base and 1 base respectively, with 4 bases between them. The CDR3 contains 14 residues. As DNA, the CDR3 is TGTGCCAGCAGTGAAGACAGGAACACCGGGGAGCTGTTTTTT. Protein sequence: CASSEDRNTGELFF.

This chain links TRBV28 with TRBJ2-3, with 9 nucleotides matching TRBD2. With 6 bases clipped from V and 1 base from J, the junction kept 8 bases outside the gene matches. CDR3 length: 16 residues. CDR1 is MDHEN, CDR2 SYDVKM, per germline. CDR3 bases: TGTGCCAGCAGGGAAAGGACTAGCGTGGGCACAGATACGCAGTATTTT. Protein product: CASRERTSVGTDTQYF.

V usage is TRBV20-1 and J usage is TRBJ2-1; D not resolved. The germline CDR1 and CDR2 sequences are DFQATT and SNEGSKA (reference sequence). The V end lost 5 bases, the J end lost 0 bases, and 8 bases lay between the germline ends. The CDR3 runs 13 residues. This CDR3 is CSAATSSYNEQFF. CDR3 sequence (DNA): TGCAGTGCTGCAACGAGCTCCTACAATGAGCAGTTCTTC.

In its sample, this clonotype was seen a few times. J is TRBJ2-7 and V is TRBV28; D possibly matches TRBD1 or TRBD2 (5 bases each). The CDR3 contains 17 residues. The germline V gene has CDR1 MDHEN and CDR2 SYDVKM. V lost 2 bases and J lost 2, with 19 bases in between. The CDR3, as DNA: TGTGCCAGCAGTTTACCTCCAGGGTCCGGGGCTACCTACGAGCAGTACTTC. Translation gives CASSLPPGSGATYEQYF. Combining the CDR3 with reference TRBV28 and TRBJ2-7 gives the whole variable domain DVKVTQSSRYLVKRTGEKVFLECVQDMDHENMFWYRQDPGLGLRLIYFSYDVKMKEKGDIPEGYSVSREKKERFSLILESASTNQTSMYLCASSLPPGSGATYEQYFGPGTRLTVT.

V usage is TRBV5-1 and J usage is TRBJ2-3, with 7 bases lining up with TRBD2. Germline CDR1 and CDR2: SGHRS and YFSETQ. V gave up 3 bases and J gave up 5 bases; unmatched junction bases: 6. The CDR3 loop spans 14 amino acids. The CDR3 nucleotides read TGCGCCAGCAGCTCGTTAGCGGGTATAGATACGCAGTATTTT. It is translated as CASSSLAGIDTQYF. The full variable domain, with the rest looked up from reference TRBV5-1 and TRBJ2-3, is KAGVTQTPRYLIKTRGQQVTLSCSPISGHRSVSWYQQTPGQGLQFLFEYFSETQRNKGNFPGRFSGRQFSNSRSEMNVSTLELGDSALYLCASSSLAGIDTQYFGPGTRLTVL.

This rearrangement joins TRBV20-1 to TRBJ2-3; the match to TRBD2 covers 7 bases. This CDR3 is built from 15 residues. Germline loops: CDR1 DFQATT, CDR2 SNEGSKA (reference sequence). With 5 bases clipped from V and 5 bases from J, the junction kept 13 bases outside the gene matches. CDR3 protein: CSAASSSGKVDTQYF. The CDR3 nucleotides read TGCAGTGCTGCGAGTTCGAGCGGGAAGGTAGATACGCAGTATTTT.

This clonotype was counted only a few times. The chain carries TRBV6-1 and TRBJ2-7; possible D gene TRBD1, 6 bases. The CDR3 is 13 residues long. V was trimmed by 7 bases and J by 2 bases, leaving 12 bases between them. Germline V gives CDR1 MNHNS, CDR2 SASEGT. CDR3 coding DNA: TGTGCCAGCACCCAGACAGGAGCCTACGAGCAGTACTTC. Residues: CASTQTGAYEQYF.

The genes are TRBV12-3 or TRBV12-4 and TRBJ2-5; no reliable D call. Trimming left V 5 bases short and J 3 bases short, with 10 bases between. The length of the CDR3 is 13 residues. Written as DNA, the CDR3 is TGTGCCAGCAGTGCGGCCAGGAAAGAGACCCAGTACTTC. This translates into CASSAARKETQYF.

J is TRBJ2-3 and V is TRBV7-6; D is possibly TRBD1 or TRBD2 (7 bases each). Germline V gene sequence: CDR1 SGHVS, CDR2 FNYEAQ. V shed 2 bases and J shed 8 bases, with 11 bases lying between them. This CDR3 has 13 residues. CDR3 region: CASSLSGGATQYF. CDR3 coding DNA: TGTGCCAGCAGCTTATCAGGGGGGGCTACGCAGTATTTT.

The V and J genes are TRBV11-2 and TRBJ2-7; D unclear. The CDR3 contains 15 residues. V shed 6 bases and J shed 0 bases, with 15 bases lying between them. The germline gives CDR1 SGHAT, CDR2 FQNNGV. CDR3 in DNA: TGTGCCAGCAGTCTCAAGGTAACTGACTCCTACGAGCAGTACTTC. Translation gives CASSLKVTDSYEQYF.